This T cell receptor (beta chain) was captured in a study of T-cell memory formation after mild COVID-19. Broader study findings: Prior to infection, memory already included some responding clones, suggesting cross-reactive memory joined.

TCRdb recomputed calls from the 5' RACE reads with MiXCR, one row per CDR3 protein. The top ten clones hold around a fifth of a sample with 200,000 to 300,000 distinct CDR3 sequences, about a sixth of them seen once. Only a few counts were recorded for this clonotype. Its matching antigen is unknown. The sample was PBMCs or a T cell subset sorted from them (not recorded which). The origin of this receptor is a man aged 18 to 35 who had mild COVID-19 (a few samples of this study predate the infection). Cell type and time point are not known.

CDR3 in amino acids: CASSGQGVHQETQYF. Written as DNA, the CDR3 is TGTGCCAGCAGCGGCCAGGGGGTACACCAAGAGACCCAGTACTTC. This rearrangement joins TRBV13 to TRBJ2-5; 7 nucleotides match TRBD1. Germline-derived CDR1 and CDR2 are PRHDT and FYEKMQ (reference sequence). V was pared by 5 bases and J by 0 bases, with 6 bases of the junction left unmatched. This CDR3 has 15 residues.